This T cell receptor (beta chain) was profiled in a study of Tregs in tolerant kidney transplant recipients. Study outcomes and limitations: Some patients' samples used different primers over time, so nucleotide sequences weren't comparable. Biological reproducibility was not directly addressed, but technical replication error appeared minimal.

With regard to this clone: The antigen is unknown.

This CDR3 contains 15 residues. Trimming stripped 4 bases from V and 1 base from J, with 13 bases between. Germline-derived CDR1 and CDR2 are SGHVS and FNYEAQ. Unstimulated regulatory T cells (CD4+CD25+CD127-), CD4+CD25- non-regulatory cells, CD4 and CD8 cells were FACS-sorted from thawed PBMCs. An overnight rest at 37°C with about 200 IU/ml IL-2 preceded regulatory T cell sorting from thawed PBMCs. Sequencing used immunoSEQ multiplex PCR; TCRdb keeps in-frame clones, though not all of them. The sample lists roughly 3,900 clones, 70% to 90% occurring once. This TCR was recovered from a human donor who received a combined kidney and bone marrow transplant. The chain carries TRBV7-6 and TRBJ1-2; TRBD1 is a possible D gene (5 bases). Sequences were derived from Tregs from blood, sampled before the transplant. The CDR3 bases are TGTGCCAGCAGCTCGACAGCGAGAGATAACTATGGCTACACCTTC. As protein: CASSSTARDNYGYTF.